This passage covers 10 T cell receptor beta chains from one sample sequenced in a study of response to subunit inactivated influenza vaccine. MiXCR, run by TCRdb on the RT-PCR reads, gives a single entry per CDR3 protein. The data hold approximately 500,000 distinct CDR3 sequences, with about an eighth observed a single time. Specimen: PBMCs from blood, collected more than 35 days after vaccination. These receptors were collected from a middle-aged man who received an inactivated influenza vaccine.

This clonotype was seen only a few times. The gene calls are TRBV7-9 and TRBJ1-2; no clear D. Trimming took off 4 bases at V and 5 bases at J, with 11 bases between the two ends. The CDR3 totals 13 residues. Germline lookup yields CDR1 SEHNR and CDR2 FQNEAQ (reference sequence). The CDR3 nucleotides read TGTGCCAGCAGCTCAGATGGGATATATGGCTACACCTTC. Amino acids: CASSSDGIYGYTF.

This sequence joins TRBV9 and TRBJ2-7, with 8 bases matching TRBD1. Trimming took 3 bases from V and 3 from J; bases not matched to a gene: 8. The CDR3 has 15 amino acids. In germline, CDR1 is SGDLS, CDR2 YYNGEE. CDR3 bases: TGTGCCAGCAGCGCTGGGACAGGCCCTTACTACGAGCAGTACTTC. Translating gives CASSAGTGPYYEQYF. Supplemented by reference TRBV9 and TRBJ2-7, the full variable domain reads DSGVTQTPKHLITATGQRVTLRCSPRSGDLSVYWYQQSLDQGLQFLIQYYNGEERAKGNILERFSAQQFPDLHSELNLSSLELGDSALYFCASSAGTGPYYEQYFGPGTRLTVT.

This clonotype came up a few times. The CDR3 DNA reads TGTGCCAGCAGCTTGGTGGGACAGAGGGGTGAAAAACTGTTTTTT. Its translation: CASSLVGQRGEKLFF. The chain uses TRBV5-5 and TRBJ1-4, with 7 bases aligning to TRBD1. V trimming: 0 bases; J trimming: 7 bases; junction bases outside the gene matches: 6. There are 15 residues in the CDR3. CDR1 is SGHKS and CDR2 is YYEKEE in the germline V gene (reference sequence).

The table lists this clonotype with many counts. The gene calls are TRBV20-1 and TRBJ2-1, with 9 bases that match TRBD2. Germline assignment: CDR1 DFQATT and CDR2 SNEGSKA (reference sequence). The CDR3 spans 14 residues. Germline trimming cut 3 bases from V and 4 bases from J; bases unmatched to any gene: 4. CDR3 coding DNA: TGCAGTGCTAGGGGGACTAGCCGTTACAATGAGCAGTTCTTC. This translates into CSARGTSRYNEQFF.

This clonotype was counted once. The V call is TRBV4-1, the J call TRBJ2-1; D is unclear. V dropped 2 bases and J dropped 5 bases, with 16 bases sitting between them. Germline values: CDR1 MGHRA, CDR2 YSYEKL. The CDR3 sequence is 16 residues long. The CDR3 DNA sequence: TGCGCCAGCAGCCAATGGCCTCGCACCGGAGACAATGAGCAGTTCTTC. Protein product: CASSQWPRTGDNEQFF.

This clonotype was recorded at least ten times. The CDR3 DNA reads as TGCGCCAGCAGGGAACCGGGGTCATGGCAAGAGACCCAGTACTTC. Amino acids: CASREPGSWQETQYF. The chain has TRBV5-1 and TRBJ2-5, with D possibly TRBD2 on 5 matching bases. The CDR3 runs to 15 residues. Trimming left V 5 bases short and J 2 bases short, with 16 bases between. Germline V gene data show CDR1 as SGHRS and CDR2 as YFSETQ.

CDR3 residues: CASSGGRLPDTQYF. The CDR3 DNA reads as TGCGCCAGCAGTGGCGGGAGGTTACCAGATACGCAGTATTTT. The chain couples TRBV5-1 to TRBJ2-3, with TRBD2 matching over 8 bases. The germline V gene has CDR1 SGHRS and CDR2 YFSETQ. This CDR3 has 14 amino acids. V was pared by 5 bases and J by 4 bases, with 6 bases of the junction left unmatched.

This clonotype was observed a handful of times. The V call is TRBV10-3, the J call TRBJ2-5; D is perhaps TRBD2 (6 bases). Trimming stripped 11 bases from V and 5 bases from J, with 21 bases between. Germline lookup yields CDR1 ENHRY and CDR2 SYGVKD. The CDR3 is 14 amino acids. The CDR3, as DNA: TGTGCCGCCAAGACTAGTCCTGCCGTGGAGACCCAGTACTTC. This gives the protein CAAKTSPAVETQYF.

In its sample, this clonotype was seen a few times. The chain combines TRBV11-2 with TRBJ2-1; D is unresolved. The CDR3 runs 15 residues. The V end was cut by 5 bases, the J end by 3 bases, with 14 bases between. The germline CDR1 and CDR2 sequences are SGHAT and FQNNGV. CDR3 sequence (DNA): TGTGCCAGCAGCCCCCTCGGGCCAAGCTACAATGAGCAGTTCTTC. Protein sequence: CASSPLGPSYNEQFF.

Turning to this clonotype: Its ends do not fully match the called genes, so a read error is possible. The chain combines TRBV27 with TRBJ2-3; no clear D. From germline, CDR1 is MNHEY and CDR2 SMNVEV (reference sequence). The CDR3 extends over 13 amino acids. The chain's CDR3 is CASSFISTDTQSF. DNA of the CDR3: TGTGCCAGCAGTTTTATCAGCACAGATACGCAGTCTTTT.